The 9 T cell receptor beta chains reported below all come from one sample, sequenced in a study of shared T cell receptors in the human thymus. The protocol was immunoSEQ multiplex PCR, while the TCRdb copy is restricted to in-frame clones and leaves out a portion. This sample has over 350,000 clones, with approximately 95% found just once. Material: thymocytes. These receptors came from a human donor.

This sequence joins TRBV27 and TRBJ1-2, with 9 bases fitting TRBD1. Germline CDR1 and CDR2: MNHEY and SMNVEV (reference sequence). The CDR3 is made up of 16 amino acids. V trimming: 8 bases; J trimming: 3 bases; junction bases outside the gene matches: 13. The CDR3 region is CASCPVYRGRYYGYTF. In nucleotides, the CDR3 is TGTGCCAGCTGTCCCGTATACAGGGGGCGATACTATGGCTACACCTTC.

CDR3 in amino acids: CASSPGLYEQYF. CDR3 nucleotides: TGTGCCAGCAGTCCGGGTCTCTACGAGCAGTACTTC. The gene calls are TRBV7-3 and TRBJ2-7; D is unresolved. The germline V gene has CDR1 SGHTA and CDR2 FQGTGA. V lost 6 bases and J 3 bases, leaving 9 bases between the germline ends. The CDR3 is 12 residues long. Full variable domain (remainder filled in from reference TRBV7-3 and TRBJ2-7): GAGVSQTPSNKVTEKGKYVELRCDPISGHTALYWYRQSLGQGPEFLIYFQGTGAADDSGLPNDRFFAVRPEGSVSTLKIQRTERGDSAVYLCASSPGLYEQYFGPGTRLTVT.

Written as DNA, the CDR3 is TGCGCCAGCAGCCAAGGTACACAATCCTCTGGAAACACCATATATTTT. Translated, it gives CASSQGTQSSGNTIYF. The V and J genes are TRBV4-1 and TRBJ1-3; D unclear. The CDR3 contains 16 residues. Germline V lookup: CDR1 MGHRA, CDR2 YSYEKL. The V and J ends lost 1 base and 0 bases respectively, with 10 bases between them.

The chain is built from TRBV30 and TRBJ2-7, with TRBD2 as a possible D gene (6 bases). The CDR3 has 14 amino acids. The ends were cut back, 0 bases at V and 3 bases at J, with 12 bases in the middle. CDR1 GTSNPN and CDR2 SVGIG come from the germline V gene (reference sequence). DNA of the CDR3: TGTGCCTGGAGTGTACGTGGGGGACTCTACGAGCAGTACTTC. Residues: CAWSVRGGLYEQYF. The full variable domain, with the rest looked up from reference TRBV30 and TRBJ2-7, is SQTIHQWPATLVQPVGSPLSLECTVEGTSNPNLYWYRQAAGRGLQLLFYSVGIGQISSEVPQNLSASRPQDRQFILSSKKLLLSDSGFYLCAWSVRGGLYEQYFGPGTRLTVT.

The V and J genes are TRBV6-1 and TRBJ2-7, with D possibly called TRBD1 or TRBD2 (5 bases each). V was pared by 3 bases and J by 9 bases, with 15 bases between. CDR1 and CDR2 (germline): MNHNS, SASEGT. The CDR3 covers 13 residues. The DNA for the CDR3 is TGTGCCAGCAGTGACTGGCAGTCTGGGGGGCAGTACTTC. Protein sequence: CASSDWQSGGQYF.

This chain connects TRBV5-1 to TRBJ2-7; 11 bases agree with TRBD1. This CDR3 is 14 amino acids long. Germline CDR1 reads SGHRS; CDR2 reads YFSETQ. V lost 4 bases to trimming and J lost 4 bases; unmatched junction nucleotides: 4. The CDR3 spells CASSRDRGIYEQYF. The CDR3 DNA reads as TGCGCCAGCAGCCGGGACAGGGGGATTTACGAGCAGTACTTC.

CDR3 coding DNA: TGTGCCAGCAGTTTCCGGGACAGAAGGGGAGGCTACACCTTC. This translates into CASSFRDRRGGYTF. The chain combines TRBV27 with TRBJ1-2; TRBD1 agrees at 7 bases. Per the germline V gene, CDR1 is MNHEY and CDR2 is SMNVEV (reference sequence). The CDR3 contains 14 residues. Germline trimming cut 3 bases from V and 8 bases from J; bases unmatched to any gene: 9.

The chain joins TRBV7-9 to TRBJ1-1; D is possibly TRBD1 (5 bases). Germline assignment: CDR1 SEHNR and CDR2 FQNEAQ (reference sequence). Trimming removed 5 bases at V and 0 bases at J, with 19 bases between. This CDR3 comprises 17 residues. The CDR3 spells CASSPGTWGVMNTEAFF. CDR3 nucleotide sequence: TGTGCCAGCAGCCCTGGGACCTGGGGAGTTATGAACACTGAAGCTTTCTTT.

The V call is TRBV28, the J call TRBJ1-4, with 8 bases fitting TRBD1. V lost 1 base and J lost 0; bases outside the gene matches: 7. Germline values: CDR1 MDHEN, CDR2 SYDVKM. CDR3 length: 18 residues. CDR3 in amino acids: CASSLSGGAGATNEKLFF. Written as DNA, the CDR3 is TGTGCCAGCAGTTTATCAGGGGGCGCTGGGGCAACTAATGAAAAACTGTTTTTT.